The T cell receptor beta chain under discussion was sequenced for a study of long-term antiretroviral therapy in people with HIV (dated by TCRdb to 2021 to 2024). Some background on the complete study: The earliest samples were collected about a decade before the 2015 WHO recommendation for immediate ART, when ART was typically delayed until CD4 counts fell. A retrospective serial study tested whether ART initiation and durable HIV suppression were associated with changes in peripheral blood TRB repertoire composition and diversity. A total of some 200 cryopreserved PBMC samples came from around 30 adults with confirmed HIV infection and were collected serially over a mean of about 6 years (range 1-12). Of the 30 participants with HIV, about twelve were female. No cross-contamination during QIAcube processing turned up in test extractions that ran a monoclonal T-cell line alongside 33 polyclonal samples.

Overall results and qualifications from the work: CDR3 length ranges in HIV repertoires were narrower than in controls, and network structure suggested an antigen-experienced repertoire with only a slight naive shift after ART. A significant increase in TRB diversity was found to be associated with ART initiation, although TRB diversity was observed to remain significantly below that of transplant donor controls even after long-term ART. At every time point, the repertoire was dominated by expanded TRB clones first identified before ART initiation, although this dominance fluctuated and, in many PLHIV, declined after ART. Owing to limited PBMC availability, only the TCR beta chain was sequenced, without alpha chain pairing. Inferences about post-ART repertoire changes are limited because no data were available on ART adherence, viral resistance or therapy changes. Because pre-ART samples had limited cell numbers, unsorted PBMC were profiled rather than sorted CD4+ and CD8+ T cells. The samples were dated from the mid-2000s to the late 2010s, and the ART regimens that were used may be less effective than current ART regimens.

From the cysteine through the phenylalanine, the CDR3 covers 15 amino acids. The kept DNA is CDR3 alone, 45 bases in frame from the first base. CDR1 and CDR2 (SGHDN, FVKESK) derive from the germline V gene. The trim is 1 base for V and 4 bases for J, with a gap of 13 bases between the germline ends. In regard to this clone: Its antigen remains unidentified. Per-nucleotide qualities are absent, and no much larger clonotype sits a single base away.

To be included, a participant needed at least one PBMC sample from before ART initiation plus at least two post-ART samples. Treatment was received in the United States of America by all participants with HIV. Before DNA extraction, cryopreserved samples of roughly 0.95-10 million PBMC were thawed and washed. At the time of the earliest PBMC sample, participants with HIV were aged between about 23 and 54 years. PBMC samples were contributed by each participant from 1-4 timepoints before ART initiation and 2-8 timepoints after ART initiation, with a median of 7 samples. For every participant, serial HIV viral load, CD4+ T-cell count, ART history and demographic data were obtained. Using a Qiagen kit on a QIAcube, genomic DNA was extracted from unsorted PBMC, with samples processed in batches of 12. Sequencing of the TRB variable region was done with the immunoSEQ hsTCRB v3.0 assay at survey level resolution. TRB sequencing targeted a depth of about 35,000-50,000 T-cell genomes per sample. An Illumina MiSeq with a v3 150-cycle kit was used to sequence the pooled TRB libraries. The authors' pipeline ran thus. Repertoire analysis ran in R within a reproducible Nextflow workflow covering QC, data transformation and analysis. LymphoSeq2, an R package for exploring AIRR-Seq data, was used to implement the custom analyses. A few samples yielding fewer than 5000 total TRB sequences were excluded, leaving around 190 analyzed HIV repertoires. Among the 170 to 200 HIV repertoires that were kept, 59 were collected before ART initiation and more than 120 were collected after ART initiation. Each repertoire was downsampled to 5000 TRB nucleotide sequences, and summary statistics were averaged across 100 downsampling iterations. The analysis kept only TRB sequences whose CDR3 regions were at least seven amino acids long. Diversity was assessed using a clonality score derived from Shannon entropy and using the Gini coefficient. Repertoire networks linked the top 5000 CDR3 amino acid sequences whenever two sequences differed by an edit distance of one. For TRB CDR3 amino acid sequences, antigen specificity groups and MHC restriction were predicted with GLIPH2. To flag known associations with CMV, EBV, HIV or tissue antigens, CDR3 amino acid sequences were compared against VDJdb and McPAS-TCR. Pre-ART, post-ART and control groups were compared with Wilcoxon signed-rank tests and Holm-Bonferroni correction. Sourced from immuneACCESS, this table was stored by TCRdb with only in-frame sequences that have V and J called. A share of the clones is absent; for the studies checked, an unresolved V gene accounts for under half, and the remainder has no known explanation. V and J calls and clone size are copied from that table; D and trimming were computed from the DNA. This sample comprises about 22,000 clones, around 85% of them detected only once. The ten largest clones add up to around 3.9% of the sample.

The chain is assembled from TRBV14 and TRBJ1-2; the D gene cannot be named for sure. The clonotype comes from a man between 18 and 35 years old with HIV. Sequencing was performed on unsorted PBMCs, taken roughly 4 years after starting antiretroviral therapy. The CDR3 protein sequence reads: CASSQVPSPFYGYTF. The sequence in DNA is TGTGCCAGCAGCCAAGTTCCAAGCCCTTTCTATGGCTACACCTTC. The CDR3, completed at both ends by the reference TRBV14 and TRBJ1-2 genes, gives the full variable domain EAGVTQFPSHSVIEKGQTVTLRCDPISGHDNLYWYRRVMGKEIKFLLHFVKESKQDESGMPNNRFLAERTGGTYSTLKVQPAELEDSGVYFCASSQVPSPFYGYTFGSGTRLTVV.